This entry concerns a single T cell receptor beta chain. The table came from immunoSEQ multiplex PCR; TCRdb's copy has only in-frame clones and leaves some out. The sample holds some 150,000 clones; around 89% are singletons and the top ten take approximately 16%. The entry originates in a study of T cell responses to AZD1222 COVID-19 vaccine. The sequenced sample was peripheral blood, obtained on day 0 of AZD1222 vaccination. The clonotype originates from an adult in good health.

The CDR3 loop is CASRPTASSGNTIYF. Written as DNA, the CDR3 is TGTGCCAGCAGACCTACAGCGAGCTCTGGAAACACCATATATTTT. The V and J genes are TRBV6-2 or TRBV6-3 and TRBJ1-3; no reliable D call. CDR1 MNHEY and CDR2 SVGEGT come from the germline V gene. The V and J ends lost 6 bases and 0 bases respectively, with 12 bases between them. The CDR3 loop spans 15 amino acids.